What follows is one TCR beta chain and its context. No cognate antigen has been identified for it. No base-level quality is on record; no much larger clone is a single base apart. Whole blood was collected in K2EDTA tubes by collaborating institutions according to the institutions' own protocols. For TCRbeta analysis, collaborators shipped samples in one of three forms: frozen whole blood, isolated PBMCs, or DNA extracted from either of those sample types. The data belong to a study of blood T cell repertoires in COVID-19 (TCRdb year 2020). Study-wide context: Collaborator samples came from the United States, Italy and Spain and covered acute and convalescent phases of COVID-19. The prospective study material was composed of cDNA or gDNA derived from T cells, B-cell-depleted T cells, or PBMCs. Deeply sampled blood TCRbeta repertoires from subjects exposed to, actively infected with, or recovered from COVID-19 were included in the dataset. The repertoires were made available in a free public database intended to serve as a resource for research on the immune response to SARS-CoV-2. The samples were drawn from two sources: the first 160 participants of the ongoing ImmuneRACE study, and over 950 subjects contributed by 6 global collaborators. A de-identified subject ID, COVID-19 status, age in years and sex were almost always included in the sample metadata. Where available, HLA class I and class II types were taken from metadata supplied by the sample provider and were not determined by assay-based typing. Broader findings and caveats from the paper: Clinical and demographic metadata were provided uncurated, with the amount varying by source and participant.

TCRbeta CDR3 regions were amplified from genomic DNA by means of the immunoSEQ Assay, a bias-controlled multiplex PCR. Processing in the source paper ran as follows. Nucleated cell counts per sample were estimated from amplification of reference gene primers within the assay. To quantify the absolute abundance of each unique TCRbeta CDR3 rearrangement, sequence reads were collapsed and filtered. For each sample, productive Simpson clonality was calculated as the square root of Simpson's diversity index across productive rearrangements. TCRdb re-hosts the immuneACCESS table, in-frame sequences only. Its copies lack some clones; in the studies checked, an unresolved V gene accounts for under half of them, and the cause for the rest is not known. The V and J calls and clone size are taken from that table; D and trimming were inferred from the DNA. The sample data list some 65,000 clones, and more than 75% of these were observed just once. The ten largest clones represent roughly 1.2% of the sample.

The CDR3, from cysteine to phenylalanine, totals 16 residues. Just the 48-base CDR3 DNA is kept, in frame starting at base 1. After removal of 2 bases from V and 1 base from J, the junction retains 4 bases not matched to a gene. Sequences SGHDT (CDR1) and YYEEEE (CDR2) are obtained from the germline V gene. Rearrangement joined TRBV5-6 to TRBJ1-4; a stretch of 8 junction bases matches TRBD1. Input material: peripheral blood. The clonotype was recovered from a man aged 55 to 70 with acute or convalescent COVID-19. The CDR3 reads as follows: CASSLRQGRTNEKLFF. The DNA is as follows: TGTGCCAGCAGCTTAAGACAGGGGCGAACTAATGAAAAACTGTTTTTT.